The clone carrying this T cell receptor (beta chain) was seen a few times. There are 15 residues in the CDR3. Trimming at V came to 6 bases and at J to 8 bases, leaving 8 bases not matched to a gene. CDR1 and CDR2 (germline): PRHDT, FYEKMQ (reference sequence). This sample stems from a study of regulatory T cells in long-lasting Graves disease. Indicated time point: newly diagnosed GD, antithyroid drugs for less than 3 months. The authors made the TCR library using RNA they extracted from PBMCs. Investigators prepared the TCR beta libraries by applying iRepertoire HTBI primers and Arm-PCR of CDR3 regions. TCRdb re-derived calls from the multiplex PCR reads in MiXCR, one entry per CDR3 protein. The data contain 500,000 or so distinct CDR3 sequences, about a sixth of them singletons. These data were also filed under a second study, of T cells in Graves' hyperthyroidism and ophthalmopathy. That work adds: Exclusions: uncontrolled infection, other autoimmune disease, pregnancy, lactation. The TCR CDR3 was amplified in a first-round RT-PCR using the HTBI primer set. Blood held most thyroid clonotypes expanded above 0.001 frequency. Median prediction lead before ophthalmopathy onset was 6.5 months with the model.

The V call is TRBV13, the J call TRBJ2-1, with 12 bases matching TRBD2. The TCR sequence derives from a middle-aged man with Graves disease. The sample in question was peripheral blood mononuclear cells (PBMCs), obtained at new diagnosis, from a patient treated with antithyroid drugs. CDR3: CASSPSGRAADEQFF. For the CDR3, the DNA is TGTGCCAGCAGTCCTAGCGGGAGGGCCGCGGATGAGCAGTTCTTC.